The rows below give T cell receptor beta chains drawn from one sample of a study of cytomegalovirus exposure and HLA in healthy donors. Some clones are missing from TCRdb's copy, which holds only in-frame ones; the method was immunoSEQ multiplex PCR. Of over 150,000 clones in the sample, around 79% were seen once. Sequenced input: PBMCs. The receptors come from a man aged 35 to 55 in good health and CMV-seronegative. Both conserved end residues are part of each CDR3. A D gene is named only where the DNA matches it firmly. Clone size is given for some rows only: seen once, a few or many times, or a class if the clone is expanded.

>TRBJ1-1|TRBV9|-|TRBD1
CASSVVDRGRTEAFF
TGTGCCAGCAGCGTAGTGGACAGGGGACGCACTGAAGCTTTCTTT
>TRBJ2-7|TRBV6-5|-|TRBD2
CASSYTSGGAGYEQYF
TGTGCCAGCAGTTATACTAGCGGGGGGGCAGGTTACGAGCAGTACTTC
>TRBJ2-4|TRBV2|-|-
CASTPTVLAKNIQYF
TGTGCCAGCACCCCGACAGTGCTAGCCAAAAACATTCAGTACTTC
>TRBJ1-5|TRBV4-3|few|TRBD1
CASSPRGQNQPQHF
TGCGCCAGCAGCCCCAGGGGGCAGAATCAGCCCCAGCATTTT
>TRBJ2-1|TRBV6-1|-|TRBD2
CASSEPGLADNEQFF
TGTGCCAGCAGTGAACCCGGACTAGCGGACAATGAGCAGTTCTTC
>TRBJ2-5|TRBV5-1|few|-
CASSLLGHLQETQYF
TGCGCCAGCAGCTTGCTGGGACATTTACAAGAGACCCAGTACTTC
>TRBJ2-7|TRBV5-5|-|-
CASSLVSVSYEQYF
TGTGCCAGCAGCTTGGTTTCAGTATCCTACGAGCAGTACTTC
>TRBJ2-7|TRBV7-8|-|-
CASSWPDSTLVKQYF
TGTGCCAGCAGCTGGCCCGACAGCACCCTAGTGAAGCAGTACTTC
>TRBJ1-2|TRBV19|-|-
CATKDSALYGYTF
TGTGCCACAAAGGACAGCGCGTTATATGGCTACACCTTC
>TRBJ1-1|TRBV28|-|-
CASRPRGGAPTEAFF
TGTGCCAGCAGGCCCCGGGGCGGGGCCCCCACTGAAGCTTTCTTT
>TRBJ2-1|TRBV4-3|-|TRBD2
CASSPSLLAGLSNEQFF
TGCGCCAGCAGCCCTTCCCTTCTAGCGGGGTTAAGCAATGAGCAGTTCTTC
>TRBJ1-4|TRBV4-1|few|-
CASSQVAGGDEKLFF
TGCGCCAGCAGCCAAGTGGCGGGAGGGGATGAAAAACTGTTTTTT
>TRBJ1-3|TRBV30|-|-
CAWSAQANSGNTIYF
TGTGCCTGGAGCGCACAGGCCAACTCTGGAAACACCATATATTTT
>TRBJ1-1|TRBV4-2|-|-
CASSPLGALSMNTEAFF
TGTGCCAGCAGCCCTCTGGGGGCTCTATCCATGAACACTGAAGCTTTCTTT
>TRBJ2-7|TRBV7-9|-|-
CASSSTRDIGIYEQYF
TGTGCCAGCAGCTCTACCCGGGACATAGGGATCTACGAGCAGTACTTC
>TRBJ2-5|TRBV4-2|-|TRBD2
CASSQDRGSGGAKTQYF
TGTGCCAGCAGCCAAGATCGTGGTAGCGGGGGGGCAAAGACCCAGTACTTC
>TRBJ2-2|TRBV5-1|-|TRBD1
CASSSGQGVYTGELFF
TGCGCCAGCAGCTCGGGACAGGGGGTTTATACCGGGGAGCTGTTTTTT
>TRBJ2-5|TRBV30|-|-
CAWAGRGQETQYF
TGTGCCTGGGCAGGGAGGGGGCAAGAGACCCAGTACTTC
>TRBJ2-1|TRBV6-4|many|TRBD1
CASARQGSDYNEQFF
TGTGCCAGCGCTAGACAGGGGTCGGACTACAATGAGCAGTTCTTC
>TRBJ2-3|TRBV4-1|-|TRBD1
CASSGRDSWDTQYF
TGCGCCAGCAGCGGCCGGGACAGCTGGGATACGCAGTATTTT
>TRBJ2-3|TRBV27|-|-
CASSLRPGRADTQYF
TGTGCCAGCAGTTTACGTCCCGGCAGGGCAGATACGCAGTATTTT
>TRBJ2-7|TRBV19|-|TRBD2
CASTPGGSYEQYF
TGTGCCAGTACCCCGGGGGGATCATACGAGCAGTACTTC
>TRBJ1-2|TRBV4-1|-|-
CASSQANIYGYTF
TGCGCCAGCAGCCAAGCAAACATCTATGGCTACACCTTC
>TRBJ2-7|TRBV18|-|-
CASSPYQGGSEQYF
TGTGCCAGCTCACCATATCAGGGAGGTAGCGAGCAGTACTTC
>TRBJ1-3|TRBV7-8|once|-
CASSLGGVSSKPGNTIYF
TGTGCCAGCAGCCTCGGAGGGGTGTCCTCCAAGCCTGGAAACACCATATATTTT
>TRBJ2-1|TRBV10-3|-|TRBD2
CAISEGLAVYNEQFF
TGTGCCATCAGTGAAGGGCTAGCGGTTTACAATGAGCAGTTCTTC
>TRBJ2-7|TRBV2|-|-
CASRSRQVAYEQYF
TGTGCCAGCAGATCGAGACAGGTAGCCTACGAGCAGTACTTC
>TRBJ2-4|TRBV9|-|-
CASSSPLAKNIQYF
TGTGCCAGCAGCTCCCCATTAGCCAAAAACATTCAGTACTTC
>TRBJ1-5|TRBV30|-|TRBD1
CAWGTGLYQPQHF
TGTGCCTGGGGGACAGGGCTATATCAGCCCCAGCATTTT
>TRBJ1-2|TRBV19|-|-
CASSGIVGQSNYGYTF
TGTGCCAGTAGTGGGATAGTTGGACAGAGCAACTATGGCTACACCTTC
>TRBJ1-1|TRBV5-1|-|-
CASSRQALNTEAFF
TGCGCCAGCAGCCGACAGGCATTGAACACTGAAGCTTTCTTT
>TRBJ2-7|TRBV9|-|TRBD1
CASSSGQSYEQYF
TGTGCCAGCAGCTCGGGACAGAGCTACGAGCAGTACTTC
>TRBJ2-2|TRBV10-3|-|TRBD2
CAIRGSGGAGELFF
TGTGCCATCAGAGGGAGCGGGGGGGCCGGGGAGCTGTTTTTT
>TRBJ2-3|TRBV5-6|-|-
CASSLAVSTDTQYF
TGTGCCAGCAGCTTGGCAGTTAGCACAGATACGCAGTATTTT
>TRBJ1-6|TRBV30|-|-
CAWTGNYNSPLHF
TGTGCCTGGACGGGGAATTATAATTCACCCCTCCACTTT
>TRBJ1-6|TRBV14|few|TRBD1
CASSQIKPGQGGSPLHF
TGTGCCAGCAGCCAGATTAAACCGGGACAGGGTGGATCACCCCTCCACTTT
>TRBJ2-7|TRBV6-1|-|TRBD1
CASASRDSPPGEQYF
TGTGCCAGCGCCTCTCGGGACAGCCCGCCGGGCGAGCAGTACTTC
>TRBJ2-3|TRBV6-4|once|TRBD1
CASSDGDRSSDTQYF
TGTGCCAGCAGTGACGGGGACAGGTCCTCAGATACGCAGTATTTT
>TRBJ2-7|TRBV6-1|-|TRBD1
CASRTGERYEQYF
TGTGCCAGCAGAACAGGGGAGCGGTACGAGCAGTACTTC
>TRBJ1-2|TRBV28|few|-
CASSLMGLGYGYTF
TGTGCCAGCAGCTTAATGGGCCTTGGCTATGGCTACACCTTC
>TRBJ2-7|TRBV29-1|-|TRBD1
CSVRTGSYEQYF
TGCAGCGTGAGGACAGGGTCCTACGAGCAGTACTTC
>TRBJ2-3|TRBV9|-|-
CASSHPPTGTDTQYF
TGTGCCAGCAGCCACCCCCCCACGGGAACAGATACGCAGTATTTT
>TRBJ2-7|TRBV30|once|-
CAWSVVGGSEQYF
TGTGCCTGGAGTGTAGTCGGGGGAAGCGAGCAGTACTTC
>TRBJ2-1|TRBV29-1|once|TRBD1
CSVEDPRQGSYNEQFF
TGCAGCGTTGAAGATCCGAGACAGGGAAGCTACAATGAGCAGTTCTTC
>TRBJ2-1|TRBV6-6|-|-
CASSYFAGNNEQFF
TGTGCCAGCAGTTATTTCGCGGGGAACAATGAGCAGTTCTTC
>TRBJ2-1|TRBV7-9|-|TRBD2
CASSSRTSGVGYNEQFF
TGTGCCAGCAGCTCCCGGACTAGCGGGGTGGGGTACAATGAGCAGTTCTTC
>TRBJ2-7|TRBV14|-|-
CASSPQESYEQYF
TGTGCCAGCAGCCCACAGGAATCCTACGAGCAGTACTTC
>TRBJ2-3|TRBV7-9|-|-
CASSLVAPTDTQYF
TGTGCCAGCAGCTTAGTGGCCCCGACAGATACGCAGTATTTT
>TRBJ2-1|TRBV30|-|TRBD2
CAWQRTRGFYYNEQFF
TGTGCCTGGCAAAGGACTAGGGGTTTCTATTACAATGAGCAGTTCTTC
>TRBJ1-4|TRBV9|-|TRBD1
CASSLGQGTNEKLFF
TGTGCCAGCAGCCTCGGACAGGGAACTAATGAAAAACTGTTTTTT
>TRBJ2-3|TRBV6-4|few|TRBD1
CASSAGQDTDTQYF
TGTGCCAGCAGTGCGGGACAGGACACAGATACGCAGTATTTT
>TRBJ1-1|TRBV4-1|-|-
CASSQEIIAGEAFF
TGCGCCAGCAGCCAAGAAATAATAGCTGGTGAAGCTTTCTTT
>TRBJ2-7|TRBV7-9|-|-
CASSLGSGQRGYEQYF
TGTGCCAGCAGCTTAGGGTCAGGTCAAAGAGGGTACGAGCAGTACTTC
>TRBJ1-5|TRBV5-6|once|-
CASSWQGLVPQHF
TGTGCCAGCAGCTGGCAGGGATTGGTCCCCCAGCATTTT